The 14 T cell receptor beta chains listed next were all sequenced from one sample in a study of regulatory T cells in long-lasting Graves disease. Libraries of TCR beta came from iRepertoire HTBI primers plus Arm-PCR of CDR3 regions. TCRdb reprocessed the multiplex PCR reads via MiXCR and lists one record per CDR3 protein. The data contain 350,000 to 550,000 distinct CDR3 sequences, about 16% of them singletons. Time point denoted: newly diagnosed GD, antithyroid drugs for less than 3 months. From RNA extracted from PBMCs, the TCR library was made. These records were also assigned to another study, of T cells in Graves' hyperthyroidism and ophthalmopathy.

The specimen was peripheral blood mononuclear cells (PBMCs), collected at new diagnosis, from a patient treated with antithyroid drugs. These receptors all come from a young woman with Graves disease.

Remarks on this clonotype: This clone may be a read error of a much larger clone one base away. V is TRBV7-9 and J is TRBJ2-1, with 11 bases that match TRBD2. The CDR3 is 14 amino acids. Germline V CDR1 and CDR2: SEHNR, FQNEAQ (reference sequence). The CDR3 loop reads CVSSWGTSGNEQFF. The CDR3 nucleotides are TGTGTCAGCAGCTGGGGGACTAGCGGCAATGAGCAGTTCTTC.

As to this clonotype: Given a far larger clone just one base away, this is likely a sequencing read error. This rearrangement joins TRBV28 to TRBJ2-7; TRBD2 aligns across 7 bases. In germline, CDR1 is MDHEN, CDR2 SYDVKM. The V segment lost 7 bases and the J segment 7 bases; nucleotides outside the gene matches: 16. CDR3 length: 15 amino acids. Here the CDR3 DNA reads TGTGCCAGCACTCCCGGGGAACGGGAGGTCGGTGAGCAGTACTTC. Amino acids: CASTPGEREVGEQYF.

This clonotype has ten or more counts. V gene TRBV13 combines with J gene TRBJ2-7; D remains ambiguous. V was shortened by 1 base and J by 6 bases, with 13 bases between the two germline ends. The CDR3 length is 14 residues. In germline, CDR1 is PRHDT, CDR2 FYEKMQ (reference sequence). The CDR3, as DNA: TGTGCCAGCAGCTTAGCTCGCCTAGTCGGCGAGCAGTACTTC. Amino acid sequence: CASSLARLVGEQYF.

This clonotype was recorded many times. The chain couples TRBV7-3 to TRBJ1-1; the D gene is possibly TRBD1 (5 bases). The germline gives CDR1 SGHTA, CDR2 FQGTGA. V was cut by 3 bases and J by 7 bases, with 15 bases left in between. The CDR3 covers 14 residues. CDR3: CASSLSRVSSEAFF. The DNA for the CDR3 is TGTGCCAGCAGCTTGAGCAGGGTCTCAAGTGAAGCTTTCTTT.

As regards this clonotype: At one of its ends the junction is not consistent with the germline gene, which may arise from a read error. The chain has TRBV7-9 and TRBJ2-1, with TRBD2 matching over 8 bases. The germline V gene encodes CDR1 SEHNR and CDR2 FQNEAQ (reference sequence). This CDR3 is 15 amino acids long. CDR3 protein: CASSVAGMSYNEQFF. The CDR3 DNA reads as TGTGCCAGCAGCGTAGCGGGAATGTCCTACAATGAGCAGTTCTTC.

This clonotype was seen a handful of times. A much more abundant neighbour one base away suggests this may be a read error. The J gene is TRBJ1-2, the V gene TRBV12-3 or TRBV12-4; D call uncertain. The CDR3 is 13 amino acids. CDR3 in amino acids: CASSSDTIYGYAF. CDR3 coding DNA: TGTGCCAGCAGTTCTGACACAATCTATGGCTACGCCTTC.

This clonotype was seen at least ten times. This CDR3 is CATSDSTSGSMNTQYF. The CDR3 bases are TGTGCCACCAGTGACTCGACTAGCGGGAGTATGAATACGCAGTATTTT. The rearrangement uses TRBV24-1 and TRBJ2-3, with 12 bases aligning to TRBD2. The CDR3 runs 16 residues. V lost 4 bases to trimming and J lost 7 bases; unmatched junction nucleotides: 8. Per germline, CDR1 KGHDR and CDR2 SFDVKD.

The gene calls are TRBV19 and TRBJ1-5, with unresolved D. Germline V gene lookup returns CDR1 LNHDA and CDR2 SQIVND (reference sequence). This CDR3 has 13 residues. Trimming took off 6 bases at V and 8 bases at J, with 14 bases between the two ends. CDR3 protein: CASRQREWEPQHF. As DNA, the CDR3 is TGTGCCAGTAGACAGAGAGAATGGGAGCCCCAGCATTTT.

The table lists this clonotype with a few counts. The chain recombines TRBV27 with TRBJ1-5, with D maybe TRBD1 (6 bases). Trimming removed 0 bases at V and 3 bases at J, with 9 bases between. The CDR3 runs 15 residues. The germline gives CDR1 MNHEY, CDR2 SMNVEV (reference sequence). The CDR3 region is CASSLSQGPNQPQHF. CDR3 coding DNA: TGTGCCAGCAGTTTATCGCAGGGGCCCAATCAGCCCCAGCATTTT.

This clonotype turned up a few times. The V gene is TRBV20-1, the J gene TRBJ1-5, with D unresolved. Germline V gene lookup returns CDR1 DFQATT and CDR2 SNEGSKA (reference sequence). CDR3 length: 15 residues. Trimming took off 0 bases at V and 0 bases at J, with 9 bases between the two ends. This chain's CDR3 is CSARDKGNSNQPQHF. The CDR3 DNA is TGCAGTGCTAGAGACAAGGGAAATAGCAATCAGCCCCAGCATTTT.

In this sample, this clonotype turned up a few times. V and J are TRBV11-2 and TRBJ1-6, with 10 bases matching TRBD1. Germline-derived CDR1 and CDR2 are SGHAT and FQNNGV. This CDR3 has 14 residues. The trim removed 1 base at V and 10 bases at J, leaving 1 base unmatched. The CDR3 protein is CASSLGQGASPLHF. The CDR3 bases are TGTGCCAGCAGCTTAGGACAGGGGGCATCACCCCTCCACTTT.

This clonotype was seen more than once but under ten times. The V gene is TRBV6-1, the J gene TRBJ2-3; D not certain. The germline gives CDR1 MNHNS, CDR2 SASEGT. The CDR3 extends over 12 amino acids. Trimming took off 5 bases at V and 5 bases at J, with 8 bases between the two ends. The CDR3 DNA reads TGTGCCAGCAGTAGCCTACAAGATACGCAGTATTTT. Translating gives CASSSLQDTQYF.

The chain links TRBV12-3 or TRBV12-4 to TRBJ1-5, with 7 bases that match TRBD1. J was trimmed by 2 bases and V by 6 bases; bases with no gene match: 7. The CDR3 totals 15 residues. The CDR3 bases are TGTGCCAGCAGACAGGGGTCCCTAGGCAATCAGCCCCAGCATTTT. This encodes CASRQGSLGNQPQHF.

This clonotype was seen ten or more times. The rearrangement uses TRBV7-3 and TRBJ2-7, with TRBD2 identical over 7 bases. Germline-derived CDR1 and CDR2 are SGHTA and FQGTGA. V lost 6 bases, J lost 5 bases, and 7 bases stayed unmatched. The CDR3 contains 13 residues. The CDR3 loop is CASSLSSGNEQYF. The CDR3 DNA reads as TGTGCCAGCAGTTTATCTAGCGGAAACGAGCAGTACTTC.